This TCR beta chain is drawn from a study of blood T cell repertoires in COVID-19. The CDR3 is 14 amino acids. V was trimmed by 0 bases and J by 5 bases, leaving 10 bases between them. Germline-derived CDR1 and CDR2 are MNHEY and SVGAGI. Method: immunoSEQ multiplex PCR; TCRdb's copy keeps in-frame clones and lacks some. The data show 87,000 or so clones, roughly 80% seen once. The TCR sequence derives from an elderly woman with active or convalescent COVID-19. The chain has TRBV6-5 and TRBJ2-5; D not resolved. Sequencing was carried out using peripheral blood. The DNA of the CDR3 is TGTGCCAGCAGTTACTCGCGGCAGCTGGAGACCCAGTACTTC. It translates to CASSYSRQLETQYF.